This entry lists 14 T cell receptor beta chains sequenced from one sample in a study of CD8+ T cells in alopecia areata. Treatment indicated: oral pan-JAK inhibitor, 5-10 mg twice daily. In each case, RNA was isolated and then reverse transcribed into cDNA as the sequencing template. The method was immunoSEQ multiplex PCR; TCRdb's version includes in-frame clones alone and lacks a portion of them. The sample lists approximately 180,000 clones; around half were seen once. Sample: CD8+ T cells sorted from blood, taken at week 24, from a patient treated with tofacitinib. Receptors were obtained from a human donor with alopecia areata.

This clone was detected only a few times. CDR3 sequence reads: CSVEDRASASTDTQYF. In DNA form, the CDR3 reads TGCAGCGTTGAAGATAGAGCAAGTGCTAGCACAGATACGCAGTATTTT. This chain connects TRBV29-1 to TRBJ2-3, with D hard to call. Germline lookup yields CDR1 SQVTM and CDR2 ANQGSEA. V was clipped by 0 bases and J by 0 bases, with 13 bases between them. This CDR3 contains 16 residues.

V and J are TRBV4-3 and TRBJ2-7, with 10 bases aligning to TRBD2. The germline V gene has CDR1 LGHNA and CDR2 YSLEER. This CDR3 has 16 amino acids. V lost 4 bases to trimming and J lost 7 bases; unmatched junction nucleotides: 13. CDR3 protein: CASSRDTSGGAREQYF. CDR3 DNA sequence: TGCGCCAGCAGCCGAGATACCAGCGGGGGGGCCAGAGAGCAGTACTTC.

The V and J genes are TRBV5-6 and TRBJ1-2; weak D call: TRBD1 (5 bases). Germline V lookup: CDR1 SGHDT, CDR2 YYEEEE. The CDR3 runs to 13 residues. The V end lost 5 bases, the J end lost 6 bases, and 14 bases lay between the germline ends. CDR3 region: CASSYRQRDGYTF. The CDR3 coding sequence is TGTGCCAGCAGTTACCGACAGAGGGATGGCTACACCTTC. Full variable domain (rest looked up from reference TRBV5-6 and TRBJ1-2): DAGVTQSPTHLIKTRGQQVTLRCSPKSGHDTVSWYQQALGQGPQFIFQYYEEEERQRGNFPDRFSGHQFPNYSSELNVNALLLGDSALYLCASSYRQRDGYTFGSGTRLTVV.

This clone was picked up a small number of times. The chain joins TRBV30 to TRBJ2-5, with TRBD2 identical over 10 bases. TRBJ2-7 matches the DNA end more closely, so the J call is doubtful. This CDR3 contains 18 residues. Germline CDR1 is GTSNPN and CDR2 is SVGIG (reference sequence). DNA of the CDR3: TGTGCCTGGAGTGTTCGGCTAGCGGGGGCCGTCCGGTTCCACGAGCAGTACTTC. Translated: CAWSVRLAGAVRFHEQYF.

This clone occurred once. The chain recombines TRBV9 with TRBJ1-1; the match to TRBD1 covers 9 bases. V gave up 2 bases and J gave up 5 bases; unmatched junction bases: 7. This CDR3 is 15 amino acids long. Germline lookup yields CDR1 SGDLS and CDR2 YYNGEE. The CDR3 DNA is TGTGCCAGCAGCGTCGCGACAGGGGGTAATACTGAAGCTTTCTTT. This encodes CASSVATGGNTEAFF.

The chain joins TRBV7-6 to TRBJ2-7; D is undetermined. V was trimmed by 2 bases and J by 6 bases, leaving 11 bases between them. The germline gives CDR1 SGHVS, CDR2 FNYEAQ. CDR3 length equals 13 residues. This CDR3 is CASSLFRAGEQYF. In DNA form, the CDR3 reads TGTGCCAGCAGCTTATTTAGGGCAGGCGAGCAGTACTTC.

This rearrangement joins TRBV28 to TRBJ2-7; D is perhaps TRBD1 (7 bases). Trimming cost V 2 bases and J 1 base, with 12 bases left between them. Germline CDR1 and CDR2: MDHEN and SYDVKM. The CDR3 sequence is 15 residues long. CDR3 in DNA: TGTGCCAGCAGTTTAAGGCGGGACAGTTCCTACGAGCAGTACTTC. This translates into CASSLRRDSSYEQYF.

There are a few counts of this clone. The rearrangement joins TRBV27 to TRBJ1-4, with D unresolved. The CDR3 consists of 13 residues. Trimming took off 8 bases at V and 0 bases at J, with 7 bases between the two ends. From germline, CDR1 is MNHEY and CDR2 SMNVEV (reference sequence). The CDR3 sequence: CASARATNEKLFF. In nucleotides, the CDR3 is TGTGCCAGCGCGCGGGCAACTAATGAAAAACTGTTTTTT.

This clone is a singleton in its sample. V and J are TRBV7-8 and TRBJ2-1, with unresolved D. Germline-derived CDR1 and CDR2 are SGHVS and FQNEAQ. This CDR3 is built from 14 residues. Trimming took 7 bases from V and 0 from J, leaving 10 bases between them. The CDR3, as DNA: TGTGCCAGCATGAAGCAAAGCTCCTACAATGAGCAGTTCTTC. It codes for CASMKQSSYNEQFF.

The chain is built from TRBV7-6 and TRBJ2-7; 8 bases fit TRBD2. This CDR3 is 13 amino acids long. CDR1 SGHVS and CDR2 FNYEAQ come from the germline V gene. Trimming took 5 bases from V and 5 from J; bases not matched to a gene: 5. The CDR3 loop is CASSVGTSNEQYF. CDR3 nucleotides: TGTGCCAGCAGCGTGGGGACTAGTAACGAGCAGTACTTC. The full variable domain, with the rest looked up from reference TRBV7-6 and TRBJ2-7, is GAGVSQSPRYKVTKRGQDVALRCDPISGHVSLYWYRQALGQGPEFLTYFNYEAQQDKSGLPNDRFSAERPEGSISTLTIQRTEQRDSAMYRCASSVGTSNEQYFGPGTRLTVT.

This chain connects TRBV30 to TRBJ2-1, with TRBD1 matching 10 bases. Germline trimming cut 8 bases from V and 5 bases from J; bases unmatched to any gene: 9. Looked up from germline, CDR1 is GTSNPN and CDR2 is SVGIG (reference sequence). The CDR3 is 14 amino acids. The DNA of the CDR3 is TGTGCCACTGAACCGGGACAGGGGAACAATGAGCAGTTCTTC. Protein product: CATEPGQGNNEQFF.

The CDR3 nucleotides are TGTGCCAGTAGTATAGATGGGAATCCCACAGATACGCAGTATTTT. Protein: CASSIDGNPTDTQYF. This sequence joins TRBV19 and TRBJ2-3, with no clear D. The CDR3 extends over 15 amino acids. The V gene lost 0 bases and the J gene lost 2 bases, with 9 bases spanning the gap. Germline V CDR1 and CDR2: LNHDA, SQIVND (reference sequence). The whole variable domain, remainder taken from reference TRBV19 and TRBJ2-3, is DGGITQSPKYLFRKEGQNVTLSCEQNLNHDAMYWYRQDPGQGLRLIYYSQIVNDFQKGDIAEGYSVSREKKESFPLTVTSAQKNPTAFYLCASSIDGNPTDTQYFGPGTRLTVL.

In this sample, this clone turned up a few times. This rearrangement joins TRBV9 to TRBJ1-1, with 10 bases lining up with TRBD1. The CDR3 spans 14 residues. Germline CDR1 SGDLS, CDR2 YYNGEE. V dropped 4 bases and J dropped 5; count of bases not matched to a gene: 5. The CDR3 loop reads CASSTTDRGTEAFF. CDR3 coding DNA: TGTGCCAGCAGCACAACGGACAGGGGGACTGAAGCTTTCTTT. The full variable domain, in which reference TRBV9 and TRBJ1-1 provide the parts outside the CDR3, is DSGVTQTPKHLITATGQRVTLRCSPRSGDLSVYWYQQSLDQGLQFLIQYYNGEERAKGNILERFSAQQFPDLHSELNLSSLELGDSALYFCASSTTDRGTEAFFGQGTRLTVV.

This chain joins TRBV29-1 and TRBJ2-1; possibly TRBD2 for D (5 bases). The length of the CDR3 is 12 residues. Germline assignment: CDR1 SQVTM and CDR2 ANQGSEA. This CDR3 is CVVSGSYNEQFF. Here the CDR3 DNA reads TGCGTAGTCAGCGGTTCCTACAATGAGCAGTTCTTC.